This T cell receptor (beta chain) derives from a study of blood T cell repertoires in COVID-19. Study summary: Specimens from acute and convalescent COVID-19 originated in the United States, Italy and Spain. The cDNA or gDNA used as material had been derived from T cells, B-cell-depleted T cells, or PBMCs.

In the original workflow: Cell counts per sample came from amplifying reference gene primers. The protocol was immunoSEQ multiplex PCR, while the TCRdb copy is restricted to in-frame clones and leaves out a portion. The V and J calls and the clone size are those of that table, but D and trimming were determined from the DNA. The top ten clones hold more than 5% of a sample with some 41,000 clones, roughly 85% of them seen once. The CDR3 loop spans 15 amino acids. V was shortened by 0 bases and J by 6 bases, with 14 bases between the two germline ends. Germline values: CDR1 MRHNA, CDR2 SNTAGT. This sequence joins TRBV6-4 and TRBJ1-1, with a tentative D call TRBD1 (5 bases). The TCR was taken from a man aged 35-49 years with active COVID-19. The material sequenced was peripheral blood. CDR3 nucleotides: TGTGCCAGCAGTGACTCGTTCGAACCGGGGGCTGAAGCTTTCTTT. This gives the protein CASSDSFEPGAEAFF.